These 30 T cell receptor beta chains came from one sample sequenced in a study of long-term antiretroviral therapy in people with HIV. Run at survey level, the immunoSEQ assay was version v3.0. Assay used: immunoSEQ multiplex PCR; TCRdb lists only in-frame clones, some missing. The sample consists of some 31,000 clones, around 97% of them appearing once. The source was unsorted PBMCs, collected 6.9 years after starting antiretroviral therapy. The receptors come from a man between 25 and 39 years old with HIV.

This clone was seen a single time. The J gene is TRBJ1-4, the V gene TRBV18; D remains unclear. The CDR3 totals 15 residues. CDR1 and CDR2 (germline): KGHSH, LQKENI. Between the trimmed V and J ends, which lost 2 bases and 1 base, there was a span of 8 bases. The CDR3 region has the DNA TGTGCCAGCTCACCAATAGGTGGAACTAATGAAAAACTGTTTTTT. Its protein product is CASSPIGGTNEKLFF.

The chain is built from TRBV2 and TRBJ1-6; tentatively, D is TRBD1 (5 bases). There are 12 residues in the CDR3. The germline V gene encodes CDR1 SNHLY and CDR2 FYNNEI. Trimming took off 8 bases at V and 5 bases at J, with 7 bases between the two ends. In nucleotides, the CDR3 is TGTGCCAGCCGACAGAATAATTCACCCCTCCACTTT. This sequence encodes CASRQNNSPLHF.

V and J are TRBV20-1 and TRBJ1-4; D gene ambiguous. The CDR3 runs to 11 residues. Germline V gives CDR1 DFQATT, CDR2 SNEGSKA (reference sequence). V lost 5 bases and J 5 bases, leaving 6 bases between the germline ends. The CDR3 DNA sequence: TGCAGTGCTCGATTCAATGAAAAACTGTTTTTT. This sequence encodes CSARFNEKLFF.

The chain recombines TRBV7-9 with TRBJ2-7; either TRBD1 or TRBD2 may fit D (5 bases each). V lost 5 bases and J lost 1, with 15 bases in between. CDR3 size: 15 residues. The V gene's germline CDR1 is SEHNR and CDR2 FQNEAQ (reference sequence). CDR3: CASSAGTKPSYEQYF. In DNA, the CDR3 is TGTGCCAGCAGCGCCGGGACGAAACCTTCCTACGAGCAGTACTTC.

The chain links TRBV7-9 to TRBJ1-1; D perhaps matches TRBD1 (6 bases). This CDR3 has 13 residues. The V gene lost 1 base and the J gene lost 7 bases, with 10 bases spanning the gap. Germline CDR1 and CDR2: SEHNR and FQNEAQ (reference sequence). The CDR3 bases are TGTGCCAGCAGCTTAGGGGGGGCGCGTGAAGCTTTCTTT. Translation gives CASSLGGAREAFF.

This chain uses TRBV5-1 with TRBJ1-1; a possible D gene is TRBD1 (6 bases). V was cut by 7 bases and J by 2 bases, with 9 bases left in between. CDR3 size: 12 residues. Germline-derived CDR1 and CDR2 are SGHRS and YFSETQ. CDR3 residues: CASRTDNTEAFF. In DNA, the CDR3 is TGCGCCAGCCGGACAGATAACACTGAAGCTTTCTTT.

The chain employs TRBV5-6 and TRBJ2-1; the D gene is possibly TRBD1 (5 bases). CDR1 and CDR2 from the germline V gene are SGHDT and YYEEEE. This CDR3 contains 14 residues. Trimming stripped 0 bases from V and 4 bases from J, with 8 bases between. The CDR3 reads CASSLGGDYNEQFF. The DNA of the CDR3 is TGTGCCAGCAGCTTGGGGGGCGATTACAATGAGCAGTTCTTC.

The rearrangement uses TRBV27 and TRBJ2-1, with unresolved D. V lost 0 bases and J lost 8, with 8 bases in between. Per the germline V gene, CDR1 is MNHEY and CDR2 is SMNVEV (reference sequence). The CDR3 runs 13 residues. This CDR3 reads CASSLSLTDEQFF. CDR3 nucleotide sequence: TGTGCCAGCAGTTTATCGCTGACCGATGAGCAGTTCTTC.

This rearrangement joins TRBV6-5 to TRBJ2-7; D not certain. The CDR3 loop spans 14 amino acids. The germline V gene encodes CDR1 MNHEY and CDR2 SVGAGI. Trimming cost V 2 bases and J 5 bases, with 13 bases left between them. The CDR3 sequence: CASSYNREVNEQYF. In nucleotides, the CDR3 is TGTGCCAGCAGTTACAATAGGGAAGTCAACGAGCAGTACTTC.

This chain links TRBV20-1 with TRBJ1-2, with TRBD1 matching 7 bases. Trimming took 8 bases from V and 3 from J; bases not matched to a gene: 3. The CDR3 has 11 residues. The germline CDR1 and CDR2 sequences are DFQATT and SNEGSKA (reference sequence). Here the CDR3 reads CSLGTDYGYTF. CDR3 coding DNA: TGCAGTCTCGGGACAGACTATGGCTACACCTTC.

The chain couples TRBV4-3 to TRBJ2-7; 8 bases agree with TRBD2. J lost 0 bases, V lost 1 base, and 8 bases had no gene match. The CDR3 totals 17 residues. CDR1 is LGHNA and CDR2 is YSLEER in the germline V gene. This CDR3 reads CASSQGAGGSLSYEQYF. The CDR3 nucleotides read TGCGCCAGCAGCCAAGGGGCGGGAGGAAGTCTCTCCTACGAGCAGTACTTC.

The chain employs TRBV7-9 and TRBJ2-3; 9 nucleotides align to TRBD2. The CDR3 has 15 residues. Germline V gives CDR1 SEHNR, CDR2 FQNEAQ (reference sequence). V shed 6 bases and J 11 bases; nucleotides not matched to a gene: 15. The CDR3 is CASSTRVAGALMQYF. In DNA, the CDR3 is TGTGCCAGCAGTACCAGGGTAGCGGGGGCCTTGATGCAGTATTTT.

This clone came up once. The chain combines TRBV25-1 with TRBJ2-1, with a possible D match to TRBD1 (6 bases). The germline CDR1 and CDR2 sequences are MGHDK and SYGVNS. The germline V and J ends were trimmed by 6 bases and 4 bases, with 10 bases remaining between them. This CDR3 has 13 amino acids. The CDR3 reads CASRAGTYNEQFF. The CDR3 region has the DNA TGTGCCAGCAGGGCCGGGACATACAATGAGCAGTTCTTC. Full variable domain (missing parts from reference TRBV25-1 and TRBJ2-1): EADIYQTPRYLVIGTGKKITLECSQTMGHDKMYWYQQDPGMELHLIHYSYGVNSTEKGDLSSESTVSRIRTEHFPLTLESARPSHTSQYLCASRAGTYNEQFFGPGTRLTVL.

CDR3 sequence: CASSTGTPEAFF. CDR3 DNA: TGTGCCAGTAGTACCGGGACTCCCGAAGCTTTCTTT. The V call is TRBV19, the J call TRBJ1-1, with D possibly matching TRBD1 (5 bases). Deletions cut 4 bases from V and 8 bases from J, with 11 bases between. Germline lookup yields CDR1 LNHDA and CDR2 SQIVND (reference sequence). The CDR3 is 12 residues long.

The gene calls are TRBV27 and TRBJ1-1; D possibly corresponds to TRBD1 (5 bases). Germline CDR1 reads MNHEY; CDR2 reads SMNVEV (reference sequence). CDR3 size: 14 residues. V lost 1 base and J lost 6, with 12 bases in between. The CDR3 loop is CASSLYGGGAEAFF. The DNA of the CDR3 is TGTGCCAGCAGTTTATATGGGGGAGGGGCTGAAGCTTTCTTT.

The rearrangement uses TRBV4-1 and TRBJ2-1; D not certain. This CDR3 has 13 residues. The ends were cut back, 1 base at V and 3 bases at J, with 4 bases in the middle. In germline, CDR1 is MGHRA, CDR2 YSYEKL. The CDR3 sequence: CASSQVFYNEQFF. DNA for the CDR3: TGCGCCAGCAGCCAAGTATTCTACAATGAGCAGTTCTTC.

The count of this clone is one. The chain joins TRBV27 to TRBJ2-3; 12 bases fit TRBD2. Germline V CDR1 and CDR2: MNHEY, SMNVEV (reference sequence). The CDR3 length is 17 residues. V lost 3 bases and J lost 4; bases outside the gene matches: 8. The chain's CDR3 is CASSLLRLAGVADTQYF. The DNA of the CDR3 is TGTGCCAGCAGTTTGCTCCGACTAGCGGGAGTTGCAGATACGCAGTATTTT.

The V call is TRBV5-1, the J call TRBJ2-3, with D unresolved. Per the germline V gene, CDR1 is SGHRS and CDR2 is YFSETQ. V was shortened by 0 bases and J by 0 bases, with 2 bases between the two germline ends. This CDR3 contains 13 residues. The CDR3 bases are TGCGCCAGCAGCTTGGACAGCACAGATACGCAGTATTTT. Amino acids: CASSLDSTDTQYF.

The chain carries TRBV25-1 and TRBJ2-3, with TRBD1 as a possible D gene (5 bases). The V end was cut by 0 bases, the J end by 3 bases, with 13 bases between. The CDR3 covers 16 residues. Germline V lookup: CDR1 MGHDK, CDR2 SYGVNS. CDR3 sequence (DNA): TGTGCCAGCAGTGAATATTCGACAGACCTAACAGATACGCAGTATTTT. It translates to CASSEYSTDLTDTQYF.

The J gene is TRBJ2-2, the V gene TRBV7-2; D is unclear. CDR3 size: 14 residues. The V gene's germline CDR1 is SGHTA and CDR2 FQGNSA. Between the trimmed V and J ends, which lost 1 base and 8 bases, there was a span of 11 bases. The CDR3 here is CASSLVASGGELFF. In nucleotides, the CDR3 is TGTGCCAGCAGCTTAGTGGCTTCAGGAGGGGAGCTGTTTTTT.

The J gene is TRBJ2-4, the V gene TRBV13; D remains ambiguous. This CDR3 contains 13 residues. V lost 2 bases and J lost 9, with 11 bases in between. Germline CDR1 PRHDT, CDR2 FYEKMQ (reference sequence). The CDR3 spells CASSLFSTGIQYF. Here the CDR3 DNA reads TGTGCCAGCAGCTTATTTAGCACGGGCATTCAGTACTTC.

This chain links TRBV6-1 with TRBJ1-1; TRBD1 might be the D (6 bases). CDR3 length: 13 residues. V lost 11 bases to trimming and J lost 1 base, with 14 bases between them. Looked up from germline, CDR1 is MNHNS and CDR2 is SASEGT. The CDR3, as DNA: TGTGCCGGGGAGGACAGTAGGAACACTGAAGCTTTCTTT. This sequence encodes CAGEDSRNTEAFF.

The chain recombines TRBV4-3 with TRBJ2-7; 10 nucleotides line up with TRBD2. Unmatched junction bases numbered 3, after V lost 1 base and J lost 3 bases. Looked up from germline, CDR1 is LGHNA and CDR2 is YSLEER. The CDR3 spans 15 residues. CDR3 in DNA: TGCGCCAGCAGCCAAGCGGGGACTAGCGACTACGAGCAGTACTTC. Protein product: CASSQAGTSDYEQYF.

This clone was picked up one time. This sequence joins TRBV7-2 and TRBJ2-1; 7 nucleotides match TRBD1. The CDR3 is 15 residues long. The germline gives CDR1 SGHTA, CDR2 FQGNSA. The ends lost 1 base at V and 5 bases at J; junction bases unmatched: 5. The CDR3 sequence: CASSLEGQANNEQFF. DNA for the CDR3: TGTGCCAGCAGCTTAGAAGGACAGGCAAACAATGAGCAGTTCTTC.

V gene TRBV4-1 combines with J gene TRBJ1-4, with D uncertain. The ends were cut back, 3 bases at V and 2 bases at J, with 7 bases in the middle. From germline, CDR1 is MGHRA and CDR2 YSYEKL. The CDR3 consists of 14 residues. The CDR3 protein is CASSQRSTNEKLFF. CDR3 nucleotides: TGCGCCAGCAGCCAGAGGTCGACTAATGAAAAACTGTTTTTT.

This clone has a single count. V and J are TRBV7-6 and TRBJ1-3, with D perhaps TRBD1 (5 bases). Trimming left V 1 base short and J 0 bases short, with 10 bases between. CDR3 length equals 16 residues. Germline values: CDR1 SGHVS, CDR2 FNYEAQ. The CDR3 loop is CASSLGGRHSGNTIYF. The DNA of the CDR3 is TGTGCCAGCAGCTTAGGGGGGAGACACTCTGGAAACACCATATATTTT.

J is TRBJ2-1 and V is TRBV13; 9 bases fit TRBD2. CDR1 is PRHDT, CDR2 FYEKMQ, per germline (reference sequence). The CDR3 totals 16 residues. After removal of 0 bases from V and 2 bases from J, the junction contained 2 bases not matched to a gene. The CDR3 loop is CASSLGRGGPYNEQFF. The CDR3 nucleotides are TGTGCCAGCAGCTTAGGGCGGGGGGGCCCCTACAATGAGCAGTTCTTC.

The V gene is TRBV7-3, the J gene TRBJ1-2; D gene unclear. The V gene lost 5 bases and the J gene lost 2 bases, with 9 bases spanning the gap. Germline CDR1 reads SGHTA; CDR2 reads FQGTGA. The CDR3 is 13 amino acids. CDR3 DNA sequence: TGTGCCAGCAGCCCGAGAGACAACTATGGCTACACCTTC. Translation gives CASSPRDNYGYTF. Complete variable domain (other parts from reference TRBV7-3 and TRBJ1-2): GAGVSQTPSNKVTEKGKYVELRCDPISGHTALYWYRQSLGQGPEFLIYFQGTGAADDSGLPNDRFFAVRPEGSVSTLKIQRTERGDSAVYLCASSPRDNYGYTFGSGTRLTVV.

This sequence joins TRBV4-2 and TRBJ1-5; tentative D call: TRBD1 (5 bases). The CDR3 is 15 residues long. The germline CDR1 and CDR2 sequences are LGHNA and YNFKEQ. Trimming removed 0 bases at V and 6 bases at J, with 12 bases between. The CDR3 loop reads CASSQEIEGSQPQHF. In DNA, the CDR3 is TGTGCCAGCAGCCAAGAAATAGAGGGGAGTCAGCCCCAGCATTTT.

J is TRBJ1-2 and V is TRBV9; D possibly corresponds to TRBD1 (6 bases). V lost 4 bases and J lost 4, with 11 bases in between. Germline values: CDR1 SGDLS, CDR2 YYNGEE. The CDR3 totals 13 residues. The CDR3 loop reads CASSPGTTYGYTF. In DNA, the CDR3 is TGTGCCAGCAGCCCGGGGACAACCTATGGCTACACCTTC.